The sequence of this T cell receptor (beta chain) was determined in a study of blood T cell repertoires in COVID-19. At the level of the study: Spain, Italy and the United States supplied samples that represented acute and convalescent COVID-19.

V was clipped by 4 bases and J by 0 bases, with 9 bases between them. This CDR3 contains 14 residues. Germline values: CDR1 SGHRS, CDR2 YFSETQ. Assay used: immunoSEQ multiplex PCR; TCRdb lists only in-frame clones, some missing. The profile shows roughly 130,000 clones, about four fifths of them singletons. This chain uses TRBV5-1 with TRBJ2-3; tentative D call: TRBD2 (6 bases). The sequence was collected from a woman in her 70s with acute or convalescent COVID-19. The sequencing sample was made of peripheral blood. CDR3 nucleotides: TGCGCCAGCAGCCCAGGACTAAGCACAGATACGCAGTATTTT. It codes for CASSPGLSTDTQYF.